This is a list of T cell receptor beta chains from one sample in a study of CD8+ T cells in alopecia areata. TCRdb's copy holds only in-frame clones and misses some; the assay was immunoSEQ multiplex PCR. The repertoire holds about 270,000 clones, with about 60% as singletons. The material was CD4+ T cells sorted from blood, obtained at roughly week 52, from a patient treated with tofacitinib. The source is a human donor with alopecia areata. CDR3s include the opening cysteine and the closing phenylalanine or tryptophan. D genes are given only for firm matches. Clone size is not always given. Where it is, it says once, few, many or a class for expanded clones.

d_gene	j_gene	v_gene	abundance	CDR3aa	CDR3nt
TRBD1	TRBJ1-2	TRBV7-9	-	CASSLAGGALYGYTF	TGTGCCAGCAGCTTAGCAGGGGGCGCCCTCTATGGCTACACCTTC
TRBD2	TRBJ2-2	TRBV4-1	-	CASSQRTSENTGELFF	TGCGCCAGCAGCCAACGGACTAGCGAGAACACCGGGGAGCTGTTTTTT
TRBD2	TRBJ2-3	TRBV9	-	CASSVGAGVTDTQYF	TGTGCCAGCAGCGTAGGAGCGGGGGTCACAGATACGCAGTATTTT
-	TRBJ2-5	TRBV6-5	-	CASSYSVTPTGETQYF	TGTGCCAGCAGTTACAGCGTGACGCCTACGGGAGAGACCCAGTACTTC
-	TRBJ1-1	TRBV19	-	CASLADSMNTEAFF	TGTGCCAGCCTAGCAGACAGCATGAACACTGAAGCTTTCTTT
TRBD1	TRBJ1-3	TRBV29-1	medium-sized	CSVRQGTNSGNTIYF	TGCAGCGTAAGACAGGGGACGAACTCTGGAAACACCATATATTTT
TRBD2	TRBJ2-7	TRBV29-1	-	CSGWTSGYEQYF	TGCAGCGGATGGACTAGCGGCTACGAGCAGTACTTC
TRBD2	TRBJ2-3	TRBV9	-	CASSVRGLAGRGTDTQYF	TGTGCCAGCAGCGTCCGGGGACTAGCGGGGCGAGGGACAGATACGCAGTATTTT
-	TRBJ2-5	TRBV5-6	-	CASSRGSETQYF	TGTGCCAGCAGTCGGGGTAGCGAGACCCAGTACTTC
-	TRBJ1-5	TRBV18	-	CASSPANGYSNQPQHF	TGTGCCAGCTCACCCGCTAACGGGTATAGCAATCAGCCCCAGCATTTT
-	TRBJ1-2	TRBV20-1	-	CSARDRGGYTF	TGCAGTGCTAGAGACAGGGGTGGCTACACCTTC
-	TRBJ1-1	TRBV18	-	CASSPMATNTEAFF	TGTGCCAGCTCACCTATGGCAACGAACACTGAAGCTTTCTTT
-	TRBJ2-7	TRBV5-1	few	CASSLVSGDYEQYF	TGCGCCAGCAGCTTGGTTTCTGGGGACTACGAGCAGTACTTC
-	TRBJ1-1	TRBV25-1	-	CASSDLSQGNTEAFF	TGTGCCAGCAGTGACCTTTCCCAGGGGAACACTGAAGCTTTCTTT
-	TRBJ1-1	TRBV30	-	CAWTGANTEAFF	TGTGCCTGGACCGGAGCGAACACTGAAGCTTTCTTT
TRBD1	TRBJ1-1	TRBV2	-	CASSSTGAGEAFF	TGTGCCAGCAGTTCGACAGGGGCGGGTGAAGCTTTCTTT
TRBD1	TRBJ2-5	TRBV15	few	CATSGSTGGRETQYF	TGTGCCACCAGCGGATCGACAGGGGGCCGGGAGACCCAGTACTTC
-	TRBJ1-2	TRBV19	-	CASSHQRYGYTF	TGTGCCAGTAGTCACCAGCGGTATGGCTACACCTTC
TRBD1	TRBJ1-2	TRBV29-1	-	CSAGQGDGYTF	TGCAGCGCGGGACAGGGAGACGGCTACACCTTC
-	TRBJ2-1	TRBV9	-	CASAGSYNEQFF	TGTGCCAGCGCGGGGTCGTACAATGAGCAGTTCTTC
-	TRBJ2-3	TRBV25-1	-	CASSAPFSTDTQYF	TGTGCCAGCAGTGCCCCATTTAGCACAGATACGCAGTATTTT
TRBD1	TRBJ2-2	TRBV5-4	-	CASSRQGGTGELFF	TGTGCCAGCAGCCGACAGGGTGGCACCGGGGAGCTGTTTTTT
-	TRBJ2-1	TRBV9	once	CASSVVPSYNEQFF	TGTGCCAGCAGCGTAGTTCCGTCCTACAATGAGCAGTTCTTC
-	TRBJ2-3	TRBV4-3	few	CASSQEMPDTQYF	TGCGCCAGCAGCCAAGAGATGCCAGATACGCAGTATTTT
-	TRBJ1-1	TRBV29-1	-	CSAKGGRDTEAFF	TGCAGCGCCAAGGGGGGTAGGGACACTGAAGCTTTCTTT
-	TRBJ1-2	TRBV6-5	-	CASSYPGRDGYTF	TGTGCCAGCAGTTACCCAGGCCGGGACGGCTACACCTTC
-	TRBJ2-6	TRBV29-1	few	CSVQPQGSGANVLTF	TGCAGCGTCCAACCTCAGGGATCTGGGGCCAACGTCCTGACTTTC
-	TRBJ2-5	TRBV11-2	few	CASSRGTRETQYF	TGTGCCAGCAGCCGTGGGACGCGCGAGACCCAGTACTTC
-	TRBJ2-7	TRBV19	few	CASSIGAAPTYEQYF	TGTGCCAGTAGTATAGGGGCCGCACCCACCTACGAGCAGTACTTC
-	TRBJ1-5	TRBV6-6	-	CASSRLDQPQHF	TGTGCCAGCAGCCGCCTGGATCAGCCCCAGCATTTT
-	TRBJ2-1	TRBV5-1	-	CASSGVGDYSYNEQFF	TGCGCCAGCAGCGGAGTCGGAGACTACTCCTACAATGAGCAGTTCTTC
-	TRBJ1-1	TRBV6-6	-	CASSTNTGVSTEAFF	TGTGCCAGCAGTACCAACACAGGTGTGAGCACTGAAGCTTTCTTT
-	TRBJ2-7	TRBV4-2	-	CASSQASREGGEQYF	TGTGCCAGCAGCCAAGCGAGCCGGGAAGGGGGCGAGCAGTACTTC
-	TRBJ2-7	TRBV20-1	-	CSASPLWEQYF	TGCAGTGCGAGCCCCCTTTGGGAGCAGTACTTC
-	TRBJ2-6	TRBV7-2	-	CASSLASGANVLTF	TGTGCTAGTTCCCTGGCCTCTGGGGCCAACGTCCTGACTTTC
-	TRBJ2-7	TRBV13	-	CASSSRRGGGGYEQYF	TGTGCCAGCAGCTCCCGACGAGGAGGGGGCGGGTACGAGCAGTACTTC
-	TRBJ1-1	TRBV9	-	CASSVVQVPNTEAFF	TGTGCCAGCAGCGTAGTGCAGGTTCCGAACACTGAAGCTTTCTTT
-	TRBJ1-2	TRBV4-2	few	CASSPEDSIRGYGYTF	TGTGCCAGCAGCCCCGAGGACAGTATAAGAGGCTATGGCTACACCTTC
TRBD1	TRBJ2-5	TRBV29-1	few	CSAPPGGGTGQETQYF	TGCAGCGCTCCCCCGGGCGGAGGGACAGGACAAGAGACCCAGTACTTC
-	TRBJ2-3	TRBV7-3	-	CASSFDGFTDTQYF	TGTGCCAGCAGCTTTGACGGATTCACAGATACGCAGTATTTT
TRBD2	TRBJ2-7	TRBV23-1	-	CASSQQRGPGEQYF	TGCGCCAGCAGTCAACAGCGGGGGCCGGGGGAGCAGTACTTC
TRBD1	TRBJ2-7	TRBV7-2	-	CASSLRTGVYEQYF	TGTGCCAGCAGCCTACGGACAGGGGTTTACGAGCAGTACTTC
-	TRBJ2-4	TRBV7-3	once	CASSLTPVPADIQYF	TGTGCCAGCAGCTTAACCCCAGTTCCGGCGGACATTCAGTACTTC
-	TRBJ1-2	TRBV6-5	-	CASSYAPGPQYYGYTF	TGTGCCAGCAGTTACGCGCCGGGCCCCCAGTACTATGGCTACACCTTC
-	TRBJ1-3	TRBV6-5	-	CATGGSGNTIYF	TGTGCCACCGGAGGCTCTGGAAACACCATATATTTT
-	TRBJ1-6	TRBV15	-	CATSSRSGNSPLHF	TGTGCCACCAGCAGCCGGTCCGGTAATTCACCCCTCCACTTT
-	TRBJ1-4	TRBV7-8	few	CASSLGGNNEKLFF	TGTGCCAGCAGCTTAGGGGGAAATAATGAAAAACTGTTTTTT
-	TRBJ2-3	TRBV29-1	-	CSVLVISTDTQYF	TGCAGCGTTCTAGTAATAAGCACAGATACGCAGTATTTT
-	TRBJ2-4	TRBV6-5	-	CASSYSKSARNIQYF	TGTGCCAGCAGTTACTCGAAGTCGGCCAGAAACATTCAGTACTTC
TRBD1	TRBJ1-2	TRBV7-9	-	CASSWTGAYGYTF	TGTGCCAGCAGCTGGACAGGGGCCTATGGCTACACCTTC
-	TRBJ2-3	TRBV7-9	few	CASSPSTDTQYF	TGTGCCAGCAGCCCTAGCACAGATACGCAGTATTTT
-	TRBJ2-2	TRBV7-3	-	CASSVNTGELFF	TGTGCCAGCAGCGTGAACACCGGGGAGCTGTTTTTT
TRBD1	TRBJ1-5	TRBV10-3	-	CAISDLGTGGGQPQHF	TGTGCCATCAGTGACCTTGGGACAGGGGGCGGTCAGCCCCAGCATTTT
-	TRBJ1-6	TRBV5-1	few	CASSSTDNSPLHF	TGCGCCAGCAGCTCAACAGACAATTCACCCCTCCACTTT
TRBD1	TRBJ2-1	TRBV29-1	-	CSARTGVEQFF	TGCAGCGCGCGGACAGGGGTTGAGCAGTTCTTC